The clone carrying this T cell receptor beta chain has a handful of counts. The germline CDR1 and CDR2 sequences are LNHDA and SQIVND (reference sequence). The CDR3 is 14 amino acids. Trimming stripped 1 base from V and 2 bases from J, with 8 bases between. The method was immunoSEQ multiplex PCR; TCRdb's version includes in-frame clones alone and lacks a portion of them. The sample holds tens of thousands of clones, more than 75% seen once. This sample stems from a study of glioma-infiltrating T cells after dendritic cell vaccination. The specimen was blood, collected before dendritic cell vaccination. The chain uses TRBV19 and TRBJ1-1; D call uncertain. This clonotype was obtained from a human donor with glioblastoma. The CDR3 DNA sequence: TGTGCCAGTAGTATAGTCACAGACAACACTGAAGCTTTCTTT. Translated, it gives CASSIVTDNTEAFF.